The present T cell receptor (beta chain) was sequenced within a study of T cell changes during pregnancy in multiple sclerosis. Repertoires were generated with immunoSEQ multiplex PCR, while TCRdb's copy carries only in-frame clones and drops some. The data show fewer than 150,000 clones, about 95% seen once. Trimming took 1 base from V and 7 from J, leaving 8 bases between them. Germline CDR1 and CDR2: SGHTA and FQGNSA. The CDR3 contains 13 residues. The TCR was taken from a female donor with multiple sclerosis, enrolled in a pregnancy study. The J gene is TRBJ1-5, the V gene TRBV7-2; D not certain. Here the sequenced sample was peripheral blood, taken after pregnancy. In nucleotides, the CDR3 is TGTGCCAGCAGCTTAGGAGGCGGCCAGCCCCAGCATTTT. Translating it yields CASSLGGGQPQHF.